This entry is about one TCR beta chain. There is no known antigen for this receptor. Base-call qualities are not available, and no considerably larger clone is one nucleotide away. The sample originates from a study of vaccination effects on CD4 cells after COVID-19 (dated by TCRdb to between 2021 and 2024). In the study overall: Participants received two doses of either the BNT162b2 or the mRNA-1273 mRNA SARS-CoV-2 vaccine. In a couple of convalescent patients, pre-vaccine samples were collected 16 days and one week ahead of the first dose, 142 and 148 days after COVID-19 diagnosis. SARS-CoV-2 spike-specific CD4+ TCR repertoires from before and after mRNA vaccination were compared in COVID-19 convalescent patients and in infection-naive vaccine recipients. The full study included fewer than eleven COVID-19 convalescent patients and a few SARS-CoV-2-naive healthy vaccine recipients. In the study, cultures from other donors were sequenced using the Oncomine TCR Beta short-read assay on an Illumina iSeq 100.

In the ViraFEST assay, PBMC were stimulated with viral peptide pools, and antigen-specific CD4+ T cell clonotypes were then identified by expansion using TCR sequencing. After 10 days of culture, CD4+ T cells were isolated with the EasySep CD4+ T cell isolation kit. PCR-confirmed SARS-CoV-2 infection had occurred in convalescent patients between March and December 2020, before the Alpha, Beta and Delta variants emerged in the United States. A few million PBMC per well were cultured with about 9 ug/ml peptides in IMDM containing around 5.3% human AB serum, 8.5 to 10 IU/ml IL-2 and gentamicin. On days 3 and 7, half of the culture medium was replaced with fresh IL-2-containing medium. Unless noted otherwise, every peptide stimulation condition was grown in triplicate wells. Using Ficoll-Paque Plus gradient centrifugation, PBMC were separated from whole blood and then either used fresh or cryopreserved at -140C. Genomic DNA was extracted from cultured CD4+ T cells with the QIAamp micro DNA kit.

Receptor libraries were prepared by the immunoSEQ multiplex PCR assay. TCR beta CDR3 sequencing was performed on DNA from the cultured, isolated CD4+ T cells. The study's processing was this. Non-productive TCR sequences were removed, reads were trimmed to the CDR3 region, and CDR3s of at least 7 amino acids were retained. Antigen-specific clonotypes were identified using the MANAFEST web app by comparison of expansion in peptide wells against reference cultures. For clones to be considered positive, expansion at FDR<0.05 versus reference and all other wells, an odds ratio above 5, and a frequency above 0.1% in two replicate wells were required. A clonotype was called cross-reactive if it was significantly expanded both in SARS-CoV-2 spike wells and in at least one common cold coronavirus spike condition. CDR3 similarity was assessed by Levenshtein distance using the stringdist R package, and unrooted trees were constructed with ape in R 3.6.1. What TCRdb holds here is the immuneACCESS table cut down to in-frame rearrangements. Part of the clones is not present; checked against another copy, under half of the missing clones reflect an unresolved V gene, and the others are unexplained. That table is the source of V, J and clone size, and D and trimming were worked out from the DNA. In all, the sample holds about 45,000 clones, and approximately 70% of those were seen once. Of the sample, around a third falls within the top ten clones.

The study at large found these results: The study was limited by a small number of convalescent patients, and early post-infection timepoints were lacking. For convalescent patients, new clones induced by the vaccine made up most of the post-vaccine spike-reactive repertoire, and these new clones were largely distinct from the clones induced by infection. Marked clonal contraction was observed in both infection-induced and vaccine-induced clones at late post-vaccination timepoints, consistent with waning T cell responses.

Counted from cysteine to phenylalanine, this CDR3 has 13 amino acids. Only the CDR3 region is kept as DNA, spanning 39 bases read in frame from base 1. At the junction V is shortened by 6 bases and J by 4 bases; bases outside the gene matches: 7. CDR1 and CDR2, per the germline V gene, are SQVTM and ANQGSEA. The chain links TRBV29-1 with TRBJ1-2, and 8 junction bases match TRBD1. This clonotype originated in a human donor who had a prior SARS-CoV-2 infection. The specimen was CD4+ T cells from PBMCs cultured with a peptide pool, collected before COVID-19 vaccination. This receptor has the CDR3 CSVLGQGLYGYTF. The sequenced DNA is TGCAGCGTCCTAGGACAGGGCCTCTATGGCTACACCTTC.